The entry below gives a single T cell receptor (beta chain) sequence along with its context. This specimen comes from a study of blood T cell repertoires in COVID-19. The V end was cut by 0 bases, the J end by 1 base, with 14 bases between. This CDR3 has 17 amino acids. The germline CDR1 and CDR2 sequences are LNHNV and YYDKDF (reference sequence). Seattle patient enrollment occurred during active infection, with longitudinal follow-up thereafter. TCRdb's copy holds only in-frame clones and misses some; the assay was immunoSEQ multiplex PCR. The repertoire holds roughly 90,000 clones, with around 92% as singletons.

Source material: peripheral blood. This chain uses TRBV15 with TRBJ2-3, with D hard to call. This TCR was recovered from a man aged 45 to 65 with COVID-19, enrolled during active disease. The CDR3 loop reads CATSRDVEQIGTDTQYF. CDR3 nucleotide sequence: TGTGCCACCAGCAGAGATGTTGAACAGATTGGCACAGATACGCAGTATTTT.